This TCR beta chain appears in the sequencing data of a study of regulatory T cells in long-lasting Graves disease (dated by TCRdb to the early 2020s). Study-wide context: Patients with newly diagnosed Graves' disease had been on antithyroid drugs for under 3 months. This study used TCR sequencing and RNA sequencing of peripheral blood to compare persistent Graves' disease patients against newly diagnosed Graves' disease patients. The study took place in China and was registered as a clinical trial. A total of about 33 samples underwent TCR sequencing, from some 13 patients with persistent Graves' disease and 20 or so patients with newly diagnosed Graves' disease.

Libraries were made using multiplex PCR. Data came from an Illumina HiSeq 4000. iRepertoire HTBI primers and Arm-PCR amplification of CDR3 regions were used to construct TCR beta libraries. PCR products were gel purified before sequencing. In the paper's pipeline: Gene usage analysis of CDR3 amino acid clonotypes used the approximately 62 TRBV and some 13 TRBJ segments found across samples. Filtered high-quality paired reads were merged into contigs using COPE and FqMerger. BLAST was used to align contigs to the IMGT TRBV, TRBD and TRBJ reference genes, and CDR3 was defined following IMGT. Any clonotype with a frequency above 0.1% was classified as a highly expanded clone. Repertoire diversity was measured by Shannon entropy, and V-J evenness by the Gini coefficient. A clonotype found in more than one individual was treated as public. The public reads were quality trimmed at Q25 with fastp and then assembled into clones with MiXCR by TCRdb, keeping productive beta chains. Every entry covers one CDR3 protein and lists the most common genes and DNA from its rows. The V and J calls and clone size come from TCRdb's table, not from the authors' own analysis. The sample table shows about 400,000 distinct CDR3 sequences, and roughly 16% are seen once. Around 20% of the sample goes to the ten largest clones.

The sample's time point, from its label and the paper: newly diagnosed GD, antithyroid drugs for less than 3 months. For both TCR sequencing and RNA sequencing, RNA was extracted from PBMCs in TRIzol. The diagnosis of Graves' disease was made according to American Thyroid Association guidelines. Patients for the study were recruited at an endocrinology department in Xi'an, China. From each patient, approximately 9.9 milliliters of peripheral blood was collected into an EDTA anticoagulant tube. PBMCs were isolated by Ficoll Paque Plus density gradient separation without further T cell sorting. An Agilent 2100 Bioanalyzer and agarose gel were used to check RNA quality, and a NanoDrop 2000 was used to measure RNA concentration. Reading the germline V gene gives CDR1 SGHRS and CDR2 YFSETQ. V was cut back by 1 base and J by 0 bases, leaving a gap of 12 bases between them. Reading from cysteine to phenylalanine, the CDR3 counts 16 amino acids. Just the 48-base CDR3 DNA is kept, in frame starting at base 1.

Many counts were recorded for this clonotype. Its antigen target is currently unknown. No clone much larger than this one lies a single base away; base qualities are absent. The study at large found these results: Persistent disease showed preferential use of TRBV28, TRBJ1-2 and TRBJ2-5, whereas newly diagnosed disease favored TRBV20-1 and TRBJ2-1. The authors acknowledged the small sample size as a limitation that may reduce accuracy. Compared with newly diagnosed patients, patients with persistent Graves' disease had lower TCR Shannon entropy and fewer highly expanded clones, which suggests clonal expansion. Persistent patients shared more public clonotypes among themselves (under 3,000) than newly diagnosed patients did (approximately 970). Peripheral blood alone was examined, since thyroid tissue, which constituted the primary lesion, could not be accessed. Sequencing and analysis were limited to the TCR beta chain.

The same data also contributed to another study, on T cells in Graves' hyperthyroidism and ophthalmopathy. Looking at the second paper: Graves' hyperthyroidism was defined as stable when no progression to ophthalmopathy occurred over 18 months of follow-up. Hyperthyroidism patients were newly diagnosed, with disease duration under 2 months, and aged 18 to 65 years. Exclusion was applied to patients with uncontrolled infections, other autoimmune diseases, pregnancy or lactation. Diagnoses were based on clinical symptoms, serum thyroxine and TRAb, thyroid ultrasound and orbital computed tomography. A first-round RT-PCR of the TCR CDR3 used the HTBI primer set with the Qiagen OneStep RT-PCR kit. Blood samples also contained most of the expanded thyroid clonotypes (frequency above 0.001), which suggests that blood repertoires may reflect thyroid immune responses. A model built on a 13 V-J signature distinguished ophthalmopathy from stable hyperthyroidism, reaching 85% to 90% sensitivity and around 82% specificity in cross-validation and 80%/75% in testing. In validation, the model predicted progression to ophthalmopathy with about 71% sensitivity and approximately 74% specificity, a median of 6.5 months before onset. A discovery cohort of roughly 100 patients, about 43 with Graves' ophthalmopathy and 57 with stable Graves' hyperthyroidism, was used to find distinguishing TCR V-J signatures. Whether ophthalmopathy could be predicted prospectively was tested in an independent validation cohort made up of approximately 19 hyperthyroidism patients plus 17 patients who later progressed to ophthalmopathy. For training and testing, the 100 or so patients in the discovery cohort were randomly divided in a 7:3 ratio. Thyroid tissue and blood T-cell repertoires from more than five Graves' hyperthyroidism patients were also compared in the study. After sampling, hyperthyroidism patients received methimazole starting at 30 mg daily, and ophthalmopathy patients received high-dose intravenous methylprednisolone. The libraries were constructed in a second round of multiplex PCR and then size-selected and purified. The libraries were sequenced on an Illumina HiSeq2000 using paired-end 100 bp reads. SOAPnuke was used to process the raw data, with reads discarded if the reads contained adapters or uncalled bases, had a mean Phred below 15, or lacked an exact constant-primer or identifier match. High-quality paired reads were merged using COPE v1.2.5, and each unique nucleotide sequence was defined as a clonotype. MiTCR v1.1 was used to align the clonotypes against IMGT TRBV, TRBD and TRBJ reference segments. Only V-J combinations with frequency above 0.0001, covering about 99% of repertoires, were analysed. A TCS score was defined as the ratio between F50 (clonal expansion) and ExV (chaos), using BLOSUM62-based TCRdist between CDR3 peptides within each V-J. Welch's t-statistics and random forest reduced around 550 V-J features to 13, which were used in a naive Bayes classifier (R e1071). Sample size was not statistically predetermined, and investigators were not blinded to group allocation. The paper reports TCR Vbeta CDR3 sequencing of more than 120 peripheral blood samples: over 40 ophthalmopathy, fewer than 80 hyperthyroidism and approximately 17 progressor patients.

This receptor chain uses TRBV5-1 and TRBJ2-3; TRBD2 is possibly the D segment (6 matching bases). Source: peripheral blood mononuclear cells (PBMCs), taken at new diagnosis, from a patient treated with antithyroid drugs. This receptor was taken from a woman under 30 with Graves disease. Donor details come from another sample of the same person, matched by shared clones. The nucleotide sequence reads as follows: TGCGCCAGCAGCTTGACCGGGGGTGCTAGCACAGATACGCAGTATTTT. This encodes CASSLTGGASTDTQYF.